This TCR beta chain appears in the sequencing data of a study of cytomegalovirus exposure and HLA in healthy donors. The CDR3 covers 15 residues. Germline CDR1 reads SGHVS; CDR2 reads FNYEAQ. The V gene end was trimmed by 5 bases and the J gene end by 4 bases; junction bases not matched to a gene: 4. Clones were read by immunoSEQ multiplex PCR, and TCRdb kept only the in-frame ones, dropping some. The data contain over 85,000 clones, roughly 89% of them seen just once; the ten biggest clones take up approximately 1.9%. The TCR sequence derives from a woman in her late teens or twenties in good health and CMV-seronegative. This sequence joins TRBV7-6 and TRBJ2-1, with 11 nucleotides matching TRBD2. The sample consisted of PBMCs. The CDR3 region is CASSRLAGSYNEQFF. CDR3 DNA sequence: TGTGCCAGCAGCCGACTAGCGGGGTCTTACAATGAGCAGTTCTTC.